A single sample is the source of the 16 T cell receptor beta chains below, sequenced in a study of beta chain features in type 1 diabetes. Expressed TCRB transcripts were sequenced because the isolated RNA had all been reverse transcribed beforehand. This table comes from immunoSEQ multiplex PCR, and its TCRdb copy is limited to in-frame clones, with some not included. The sample includes about 400,000 clones, around an eighth of them seen just once. The sample consisted of naive CD4+ T cells from blood. The receptors shown here come from a man between 18 and 29 years old in good health.

In its sample, this clone was seen a few times. The chain carries TRBV15 and TRBJ2-3, with 10 bases fitting TRBD2. Germline values: CDR1 LNHNV, CDR2 YYDKDF (reference sequence). The junction had 7 bases not matched to a gene; V was cut back by 3 bases and J by 4 bases. The CDR3 contains 16 residues. For the CDR3, the DNA is TGTGCCACCAGCAGGGTTTCCGGGACTAGCGCAGATACGCAGTATTTT. Its protein is CATSRVSGTSADTQYF. The full variable domain, rest sourced from reference TRBV15 and TRBJ2-3, is DAMVIQNPRYQVTQFGKPVTLSCSQTLNHNVMYWYQQKSSQAPKLLFHYYDKDFNNEADTPDNFQSRRPNTSFCFLDIRSPGLGDTAMYLCATSRVSGTSADTQYFGPGTRLTVL.

The chain couples TRBV19 to TRBJ1-1; D ambiguous. CDR1 LNHDA and CDR2 SQIVND come from the germline V gene (reference sequence). Trimming shortened V by 5 bases and J by 1 base, and 14 bases separated the two germline ends. This CDR3 is built from 15 residues. CDR3 sequence reads: CASSSSPPGNTEAFF. CDR3 in DNA: TGTGCCAGTAGTTCTTCCCCCCCGGGGAACACTGAAGCTTTCTTT.

This clone appeared a few times. This sequence joins TRBV18 and TRBJ2-7; 7 bases map to TRBD1. Losses at the gene ends were 6 bases for V and 0 bases for J; bases not matched to a gene: 5. The CDR3 spans 14 residues. Germline CDR1 KGHSH, CDR2 LQKENI. CDR3 sequence (DNA): TGTGCCAGCTCCCGAGGACAGGTCTCCTACGAGCAGTACTTC. It yields the protein CASSRGQVSYEQYF. Full variable domain (missing parts from reference TRBV18 and TRBJ2-7): NAGVMQNPRHLVRRRGQEARLRCSPMKGHSHVYWYRQLPEEGLKFMVYLQKENIIDESGMPKERFSAEFPKEGPSILRIQQVVRGDSAAYFCASSRGQVSYEQYFGPGTRLTVT.

The chain couples TRBV4-3 to TRBJ2-7, with unresolved D. Trimming took 1 base from V and 1 from J, leaving 11 bases between them. This CDR3 has 15 residues. CDR1 is LGHNA, CDR2 YSLEER, per germline. The CDR3 coding sequence is TGCGCCAGCAGCCAAGTGGCAGGCCCGTCCTACGAGCAGTACTTC. Its protein is CASSQVAGPSYEQYF.

This clone occurred a few times. The chain employs TRBV7-9 and TRBJ1-1; TRBD1 might be the D (5 bases). Trimming removed 6 bases from V and 1 base from J, with 9 bases in between. Germline CDR1 is SEHNR and CDR2 is FQNEAQ (reference sequence). The CDR3 is 13 residues long. Here the CDR3 reads CASSRQQNTEAFF. In DNA form, the CDR3 reads TGTGCCAGCAGTCGACAGCAGAACACTGAAGCTTTCTTT.

The chain joins TRBV28 to TRBJ2-7; 11 bases agree with TRBD1. This CDR3 has 16 amino acids. V lost 4 bases and J lost 2; bases outside the gene matches: 7. Germline CDR1 MDHEN, CDR2 SYDVKM. This CDR3 is CASSSPRTGGTYEQYF. CDR3 DNA: TGTGCCAGCAGTTCGCCCCGGACAGGGGGCACCTACGAGCAGTACTTC.

The rearrangement uses TRBV18 and TRBJ2-7, with 11 positions matching TRBD1. The CDR3 runs to 18 residues. Per the germline V gene, CDR1 is KGHSH and CDR2 is LQKENI. After removal of 0 bases from V and 5 bases from J, the junction contained 12 bases not matched to a gene. The DNA of the CDR3 is TGTGCCAGCTCACCACCTGGACAGGGGGCTAATTCCCCCCACGAGCAGTACTTC. Translating gives CASSPPGQGANSPHEQYF.

The chain couples TRBV13 to TRBJ2-3, with 7 bases aligning to TRBD1. J gave up 3 bases and V 6 bases, and 15 bases lay outside the gene matches. Germline CDR1 reads PRHDT; CDR2 reads FYEKMQ (reference sequence). This CDR3 contains 17 residues. CDR3 residues: CASRSYDRVYETDTQYF. CDR3 nucleotide sequence: TGTGCCAGCAGATCGTATGACAGGGTTTACGAGACAGATACGCAGTATTTT.

This clone was observed a handful of times. The CDR3 region has the DNA TGTGCCAGCAGTCTCCGAGGGCATGAGCAGTTCTTC. This codes for CASSLRGHEQFF. The chain carries TRBV11-1 and TRBJ2-1, with D perhaps TRBD2 (5 bases). Germline assignment: CDR1 SGHAT and CDR2 FQDESV (reference sequence). Deletions cut 6 bases from V and 8 bases from J, with 11 bases between. CDR3 size: 12 residues.

This clone came up a few times. The identical CDR3 is also encoded by other nucleotide sequences in the sample. CDR3 amino acids: CASSVGLAGVSGELFF. As DNA, the CDR3 is TGTGCCAGCAGCGTAGGACTAGCGGGAGTGAGCGGGGAGCTGTTTTTT. The J gene is TRBJ2-2, the V gene TRBV9; 12 bases are a match to TRBD2. Germline loops: CDR1 SGDLS, CDR2 YYNGEE. This CDR3 contains 16 residues. Trimming took 0 bases from V and 7 from J; bases not matched to a gene: 4.

There are a few counts of this clone. The chain carries TRBV7-2 and TRBJ2-3; the match to TRBD1 covers 7 bases. Trimming removed 5 bases from V and 2 bases from J; junction bases left unmatched: 4. The germline V gene has CDR1 SGHTA and CDR2 FQGNSA. CDR3 length: 14 amino acids. The CDR3 is CASSRGQPTDTQYF. The CDR3 DNA is TGTGCCAGCAGCCGGGGACAGCCCACAGATACGCAGTATTTT.

This clone has only a few counts. This rearrangement joins TRBV5-1 to TRBJ2-2; TRBD2 matches 8 bases. Looked up from germline, CDR1 is SGHRS and CDR2 is YFSETQ. The trim removed 4 bases at V and 1 base at J, leaving 6 bases unmatched. CDR3 length: 16 amino acids. The CDR3 DNA reads TGCGCCAGCAGCGAGTTAGCGGGGCAGAACACCGGGGAGCTGTTTTTT. It translates to CASSELAGQNTGELFF.

The chain couples TRBV9 to TRBJ2-1, with 7 bases identical to TRBD2. The V gene end was trimmed by 2 bases and the J gene end by 4 bases; junction bases not matched to a gene: 6. In germline, CDR1 is SGDLS, CDR2 YYNGEE. The CDR3 covers 15 residues. The CDR3 is CASSVRGDRYNEQFF. DNA for the CDR3: TGTGCCAGCAGCGTCCGGGGGGACCGATACAATGAGCAGTTCTTC.

This clone was seen only a few times. This chain connects TRBV6-6 to TRBJ1-2, with 8 bases fitting TRBD1. CDR1 is MNHNY and CDR2 is SVGAGI in the germline V gene (reference sequence). The CDR3 covers 13 residues. After removal of 2 bases from V and 7 bases from J, the junction contained 3 bases not matched to a gene. CDR3 protein: CASSYDRGFGYTF. In nucleotides, the CDR3 is TGTGCCAGCAGTTACGACAGGGGATTTGGCTACACCTTC.

This clone was seen a few times. CDR3 nucleotides: TGTGCCAGCAGTGACGACAGGGGAAATACGCAGTATTTT. Residues: CASSDDRGNTQYF. The chain employs TRBV25-1 and TRBJ2-3; 8 positions match TRBD1. Germline V CDR1 and CDR2: MGHDK, SYGVNS. Trimming took 3 bases from V and 7 from J; bases not matched to a gene: 3. The CDR3 extends over 13 amino acids. Based on the CDR3 plus reference TRBV25-1 and TRBJ2-3, the full variable domain is EADIYQTPRYLVIGTGKKITLECSQTMGHDKMYWYQQDPGMELHLIHYSYGVNSTEKGDLSSESTVSRIRTEHFPLTLESARPSHTSQYLCASSDDRGNTQYFGPGTRLTVL.

The rearrangement joins TRBV28 to TRBJ2-5; 9 bases match TRBD2. Trimming took 5 bases from V and 5 from J; bases not matched to a gene: 9. CDR3 size: 15 residues. Germline-derived CDR1 and CDR2 are MDHEN and SYDVKM. The CDR3 bases are TGTGCCAGCAGTCTCCACGGACTAGCGACGGAGACCCAGTACTTC. Amino acids: CASSLHGLATETQYF.